This record covers a single TCR beta chain. There are many counts of this clonotype. Its cognate antigen has yet to be identified. No base qualities exist here, and no much larger clone lies one base off it. Naive CD8 T cell libraries were made from about 21,000 to 970,000 sorted cells using 10%, 30% or 50% of purified RNA. On a BD FACSAria II, naive CD8 T cells were FACS-sorted as CD8+CD4-CCR7+CD45RA+ and collected into RLT Plus buffer. To test detection sensitivity, Jurkat RNA equal to 9 to 10 TCR copies was added to samples of about 20,000-1,000,000 naive CD8 T cells. CD8 T cells were enriched using RosetteSep CD8+ T Cell Enrichment Cocktail and Ficoll-Paque, and the enriched cells then underwent ACK red cell lysis. The data derive from a study of molecular identifiers for immune sequencing clone quantification (dated by TCRdb to 2016 to 2019). About the study as a whole: For a replicate experiment, RNA from about 21,000 or 97,000 naive CD8 T cells was divided into five aliquots, of which four were sequenced. The study was a methods study using CD8 T cells to benchmark molecular-identifier clustering-based TCR repertoire sequencing (MIDCIRS) and TCR RNA copy counting. Study-wide findings and limitations: In CMV-specific effector cells, clones with more than 20 RNA copies accounted for over 97% of molecules, whereas in naive cells such clones accounted for under 1%. Highly expanded clone sizes could be underestimated if identical TCR molecules share a barcode. Without barcode sub-clustering, chimeric consensus sequences inflated TCR diversity; chimeras reached as high as 47%. Spiked-in Jurkat TCR RNA equivalent to a single cell was reported to be detectable even among 800,000 to 1,000,000 naive CD8 T cells. Modeling gave about three recovered TCR RNA copies per cell versus 8 to 10 by digital PCR, implying around 33% capture efficiency. The naive libraries included spiked-in Jurkat TCR RNA (roughly nine copies' worth), and this Jurkat TCR RNA is not part of the donor repertoire.

V is shortened by 7 bases, J by 0 bases, and the region joining them spans 13 bases. CDR3 length: 16 amino acids, cysteine to phenylalanine. Only the CDR3 DNA is retained, 48 bases long and in frame from the first base. The CDR1 and CDR2 encoded by the germline V gene are MDHEN and SYDVKM. Receptor libraries were prepared by PCR. The sequencing machine was a NextSeq 500. Bulk TCR libraries were made following a previously described method, with the TCR primers given in Table S5. Total RNA was purified with the Qiagen AllPrep DNA/RNA kit. Before any analysis, reads coming from multiple sequencing runs of the same library were combined into one pool. Regarding the original processing steps: Reads were retained only if an exact TCR constant sequence was present, and the retained reads were trimmed to 150 nt and grouped according to their 12-nt molecular barcodes. Reads in each barcode group were sub-clustered using a 15% Levenshtein threshold, and a quality-weighted consensus sequence was built for each RNA molecule. Non-functional sequences were removed, as were lower-count sequences one edit away from another. Based on a fit of two negative binomial distributions, barcode sub-clusters having less than 20% of the maximum read count were discarded. The raw public data were reprocessed by TCRdb itself: fastp quality trimming at Q25, MiXCR clonotype calling, in-frame beta chains only. Each entry is one CDR3 protein sequence, shown with its most common DNA and genes. The V and J calls shown here were made by TCRdb, not taken from the authors' results. The sample includes a few hundred thousand distinct CDR3 sequences, with 25% observed a single time. The ten biggest clones cover around 0.76% of the sample.

The rearranged chain carries TRBV28 and TRBJ2-6, with the D gene not confidently named. The sequence was obtained from a human donor in good health. Some libraries in this study had Jurkat cell RNA spiked in. The sample comprised naive CD8+ T cells from blood, with Jurkat cell RNA spiked in. In the paper's terms, the cell subset or site label means: FACS-sorted CD8+CD4-CCR7+CD45RA+ naive T cells. CDR3 region: CASNSRPISGANVLTF. In nucleotides, the sequence is TGTGCCAGCAATAGCAGGCCAATCTCTGGGGCCAACGTCCTGACTTTC.